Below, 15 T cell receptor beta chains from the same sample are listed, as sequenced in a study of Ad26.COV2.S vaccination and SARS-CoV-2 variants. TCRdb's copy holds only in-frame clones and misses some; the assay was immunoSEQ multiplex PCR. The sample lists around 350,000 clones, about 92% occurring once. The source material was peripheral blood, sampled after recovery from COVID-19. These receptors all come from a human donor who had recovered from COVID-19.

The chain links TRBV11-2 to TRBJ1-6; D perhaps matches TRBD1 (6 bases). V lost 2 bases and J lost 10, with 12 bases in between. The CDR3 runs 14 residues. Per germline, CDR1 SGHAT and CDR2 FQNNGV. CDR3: CASSLSPQGSPLHF. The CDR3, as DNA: TGTGCCAGCAGCTTAAGCCCCCAGGGGTCACCCCTCCACTTT.

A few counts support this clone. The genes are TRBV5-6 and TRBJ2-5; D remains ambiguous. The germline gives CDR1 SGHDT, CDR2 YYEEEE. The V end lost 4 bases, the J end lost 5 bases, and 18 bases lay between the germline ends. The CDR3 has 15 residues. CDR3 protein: CASSLRTQRTETQYF. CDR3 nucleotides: TGTGCCAGCAGCCTACGGACCCAAAGGACGGAGACCCAGTACTTC.

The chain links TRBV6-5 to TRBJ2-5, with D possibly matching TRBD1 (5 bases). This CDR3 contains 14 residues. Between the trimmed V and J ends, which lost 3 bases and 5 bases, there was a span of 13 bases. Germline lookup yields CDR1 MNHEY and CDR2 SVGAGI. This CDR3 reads CASSYQGMGETQYF. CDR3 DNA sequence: TGTGCCAGCAGTTATCAGGGTATGGGGGAGACCCAGTACTTC.

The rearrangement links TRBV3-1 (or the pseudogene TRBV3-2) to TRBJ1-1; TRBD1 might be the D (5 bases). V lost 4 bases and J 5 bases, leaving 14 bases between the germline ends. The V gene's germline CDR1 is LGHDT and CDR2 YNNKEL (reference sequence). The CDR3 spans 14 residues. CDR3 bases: TGTGCCAGCAGCCGTTGGGGCCCGGGGACTGAAGCTTTCTTT. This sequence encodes CASSRWGPGTEAFF.

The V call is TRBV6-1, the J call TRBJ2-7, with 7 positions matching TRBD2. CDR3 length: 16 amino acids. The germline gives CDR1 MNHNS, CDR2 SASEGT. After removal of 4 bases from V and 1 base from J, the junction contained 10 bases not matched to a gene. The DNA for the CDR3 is TGTGCCAGCAGTGGGGGGAGGGGTATTCCATCCTACGAGCAGTACTTC. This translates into CASSGGRGIPSYEQYF.

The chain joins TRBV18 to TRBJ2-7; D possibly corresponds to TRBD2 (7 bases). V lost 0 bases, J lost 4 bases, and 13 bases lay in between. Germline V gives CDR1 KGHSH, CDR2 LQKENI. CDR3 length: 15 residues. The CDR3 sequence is CASSPPSGEGYEQYF. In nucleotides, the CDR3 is TGTGCCAGCTCACCACCGTCAGGGGAGGGTTACGAGCAGTACTTC.

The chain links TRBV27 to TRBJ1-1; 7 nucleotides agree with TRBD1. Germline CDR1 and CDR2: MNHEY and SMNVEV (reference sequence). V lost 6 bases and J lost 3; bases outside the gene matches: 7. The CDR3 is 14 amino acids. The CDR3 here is CASSLGGGYTEAFF. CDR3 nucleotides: TGTGCCAGCAGCCTAGGAGGGGGCTACACTGAAGCTTTCTTT.

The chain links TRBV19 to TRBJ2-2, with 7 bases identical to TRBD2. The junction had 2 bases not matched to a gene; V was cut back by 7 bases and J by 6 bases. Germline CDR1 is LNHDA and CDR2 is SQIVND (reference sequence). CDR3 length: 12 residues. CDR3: CASKRGAGELFF. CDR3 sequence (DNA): TGTGCCAGTAAGCGGGGAGCCGGGGAGCTGTTTTTT.

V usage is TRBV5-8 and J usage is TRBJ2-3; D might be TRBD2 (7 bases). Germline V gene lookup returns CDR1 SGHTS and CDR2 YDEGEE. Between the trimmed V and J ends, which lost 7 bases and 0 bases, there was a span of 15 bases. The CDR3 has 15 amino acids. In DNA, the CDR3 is TGTGCCAGCGCCCTCGGCGGGGGCAGCACAGATACGCAGTATTTT. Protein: CASALGGGSTDTQYF.

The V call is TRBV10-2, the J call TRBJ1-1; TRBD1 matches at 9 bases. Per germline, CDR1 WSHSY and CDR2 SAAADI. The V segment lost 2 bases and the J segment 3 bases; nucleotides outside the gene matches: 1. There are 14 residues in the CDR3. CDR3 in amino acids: CASSEGQGYTEAFF. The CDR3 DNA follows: TGCGCCAGCAGTGAGGGACAGGGGTACACTGAAGCTTTCTTT.

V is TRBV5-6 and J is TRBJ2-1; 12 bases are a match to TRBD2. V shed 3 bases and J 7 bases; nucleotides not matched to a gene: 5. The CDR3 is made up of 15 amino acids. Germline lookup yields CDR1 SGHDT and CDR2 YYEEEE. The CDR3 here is CASSSLAGGQNEQFF. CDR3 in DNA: TGTGCCAGCAGCTCGCTAGCGGGGGGGCAGAATGAGCAGTTCTTC.

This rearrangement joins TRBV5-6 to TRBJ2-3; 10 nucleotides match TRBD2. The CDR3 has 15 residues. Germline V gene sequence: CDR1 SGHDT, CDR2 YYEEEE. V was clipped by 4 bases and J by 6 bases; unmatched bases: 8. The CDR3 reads CASSTRTSGGDTQYF. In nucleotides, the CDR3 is TGTGCCAGCAGCACAAGGACTAGCGGTGGGGATACGCAGTATTTT.

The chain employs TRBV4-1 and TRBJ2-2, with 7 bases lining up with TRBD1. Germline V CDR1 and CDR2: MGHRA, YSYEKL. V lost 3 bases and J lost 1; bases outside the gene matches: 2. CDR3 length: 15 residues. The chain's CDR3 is CASSHRQGNTGELFF. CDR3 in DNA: TGCGCCAGCAGCCACCGACAGGGGAACACCGGGGAGCTGTTTTTT.

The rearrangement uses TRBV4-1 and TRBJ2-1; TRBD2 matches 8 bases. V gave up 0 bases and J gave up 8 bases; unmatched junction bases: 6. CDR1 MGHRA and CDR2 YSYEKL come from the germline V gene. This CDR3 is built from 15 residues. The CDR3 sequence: CASSQDQRGFYEQFF. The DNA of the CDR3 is TGCGCCAGCAGCCAAGATCAGCGGGGGTTCTATGAGCAGTTCTTC.

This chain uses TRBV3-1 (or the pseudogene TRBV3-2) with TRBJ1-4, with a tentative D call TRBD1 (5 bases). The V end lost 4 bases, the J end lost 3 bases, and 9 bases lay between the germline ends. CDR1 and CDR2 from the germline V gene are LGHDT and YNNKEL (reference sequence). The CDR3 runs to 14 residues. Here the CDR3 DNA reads TGTGCCAGCAGCCCAAAGGGACCTAATGAAAAACTGTTTTTT. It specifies CASSPKGPNEKLFF.